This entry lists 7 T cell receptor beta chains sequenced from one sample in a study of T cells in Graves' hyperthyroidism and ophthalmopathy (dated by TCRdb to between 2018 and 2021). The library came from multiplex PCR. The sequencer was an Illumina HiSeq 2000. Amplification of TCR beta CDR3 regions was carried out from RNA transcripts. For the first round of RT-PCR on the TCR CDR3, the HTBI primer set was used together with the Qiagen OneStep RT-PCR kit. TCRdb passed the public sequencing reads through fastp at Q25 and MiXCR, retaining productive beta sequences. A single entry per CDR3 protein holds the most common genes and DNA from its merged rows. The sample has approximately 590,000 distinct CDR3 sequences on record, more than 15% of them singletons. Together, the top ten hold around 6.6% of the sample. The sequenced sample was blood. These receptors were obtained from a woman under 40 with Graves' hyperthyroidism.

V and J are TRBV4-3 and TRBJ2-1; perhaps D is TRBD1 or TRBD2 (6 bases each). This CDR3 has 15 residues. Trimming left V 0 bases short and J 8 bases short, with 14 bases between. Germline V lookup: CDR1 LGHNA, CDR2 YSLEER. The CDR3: CASSQERGDWDEQFF. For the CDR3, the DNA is TGCGCCAGCAGCCAAGAGAGGGGGGACTGGGATGAGCAGTTCTTC.

CDR3 DNA: TGTGCCAGCAGCTTGGCCGACTTTCCCTACGAGCAGTACTTC. This translates into CASSLADFPYEQYF. The chain couples TRBV5-4 to TRBJ2-7, with unresolved D. V lost 0 bases and J 2 bases, leaving 9 bases between the germline ends. The CDR3 has 14 residues. Germline CDR1 is SGHNT and CDR2 is YYREEE (reference sequence).

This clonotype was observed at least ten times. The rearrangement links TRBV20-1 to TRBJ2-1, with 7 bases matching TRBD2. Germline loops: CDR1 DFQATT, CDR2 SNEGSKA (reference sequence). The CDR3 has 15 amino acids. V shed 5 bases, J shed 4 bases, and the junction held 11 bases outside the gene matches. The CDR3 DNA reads TGCAGTGCTCCCCCCGGCGGGAGAAGGTACAATGAGCAGTTCTTC. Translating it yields CSAPPGGRRYNEQFF.

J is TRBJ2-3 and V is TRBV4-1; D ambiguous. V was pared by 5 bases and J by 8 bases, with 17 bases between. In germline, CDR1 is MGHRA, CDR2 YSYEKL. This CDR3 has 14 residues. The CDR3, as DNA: TGCGCCAGCAGCTTACTGAGCCCGAGTGGTACGCAGTATTTT. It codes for CASSLLSPSGTQYF.

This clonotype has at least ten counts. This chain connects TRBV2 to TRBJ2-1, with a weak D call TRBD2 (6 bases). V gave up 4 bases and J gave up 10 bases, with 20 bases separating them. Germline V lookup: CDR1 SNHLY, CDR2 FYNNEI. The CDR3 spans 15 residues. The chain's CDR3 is CASSVRVDGGGEQFF. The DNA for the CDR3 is TGTGCCAGCAGTGTGCGGGTAGACGGGGGTGGCGAGCAGTTCTTC.

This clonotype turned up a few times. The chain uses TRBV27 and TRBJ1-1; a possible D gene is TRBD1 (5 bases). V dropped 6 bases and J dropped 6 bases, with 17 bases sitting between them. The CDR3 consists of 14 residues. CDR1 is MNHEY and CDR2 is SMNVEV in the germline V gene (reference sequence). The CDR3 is CASRHRGVGAEAFF. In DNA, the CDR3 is TGTGCCAGCAGGCACAGAGGGGTCGGGGCTGAAGCTTTCTTT.

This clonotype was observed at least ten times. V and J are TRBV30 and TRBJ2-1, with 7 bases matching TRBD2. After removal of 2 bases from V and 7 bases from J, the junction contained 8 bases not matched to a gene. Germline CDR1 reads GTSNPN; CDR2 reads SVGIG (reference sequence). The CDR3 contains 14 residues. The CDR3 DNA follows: TGTGCCTGGAGTCGAGGGAGGGCCGGTAATGAGCAGTTCTTC. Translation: CAWSRGRAGNEQFF. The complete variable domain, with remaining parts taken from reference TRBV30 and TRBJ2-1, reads SQTIHQWPATLVQPVGSPLSLECTVEGTSNPNLYWYRQAAGRGLQLLFYSVGIGQISSEVPQNLSASRPQDRQFILSSKKLLLSDSGFYLCAWSRGRAGNEQFFGPGTRLTVL.